This TCR beta chain was identified in a study of blood T cell repertoires in COVID-19. On the study more broadly: PBMCs, B-cell-depleted T cells, or T cells provided the cDNA or gDNA that made up the material.

In the original analysis: Nucleated cell number was recorded as an estimate derived from reference gene primer amplification. Repertoires were generated with immunoSEQ multiplex PCR, while TCRdb's copy carries only in-frame clones and drops some. The V and J calls and clone size are taken from that table; D and trimming were inferred from the DNA. The table records a few hundred thousand clones, roughly 87% of them present only once. A few counts support this clone. V gave up 3 bases and J gave up 7 bases, with 10 bases separating them. From germline, CDR1 is MGHDK and CDR2 SYGVNS. The CDR3 is 12 amino acids.

The sequenced sample was PBMCs or T cells enriched from blood (not recorded which). The TCR was taken from a woman in her 30s who had recovered from COVID-19. V and J are TRBV25-1 and TRBJ2-7; tentatively, D is TRBD2 (7 bases). The CDR3 DNA follows: TGTGCCAGCAGTGAGGGGGGGCGTGAGCAGTACTTC. Encoded protein: CASSEGGREQYF.